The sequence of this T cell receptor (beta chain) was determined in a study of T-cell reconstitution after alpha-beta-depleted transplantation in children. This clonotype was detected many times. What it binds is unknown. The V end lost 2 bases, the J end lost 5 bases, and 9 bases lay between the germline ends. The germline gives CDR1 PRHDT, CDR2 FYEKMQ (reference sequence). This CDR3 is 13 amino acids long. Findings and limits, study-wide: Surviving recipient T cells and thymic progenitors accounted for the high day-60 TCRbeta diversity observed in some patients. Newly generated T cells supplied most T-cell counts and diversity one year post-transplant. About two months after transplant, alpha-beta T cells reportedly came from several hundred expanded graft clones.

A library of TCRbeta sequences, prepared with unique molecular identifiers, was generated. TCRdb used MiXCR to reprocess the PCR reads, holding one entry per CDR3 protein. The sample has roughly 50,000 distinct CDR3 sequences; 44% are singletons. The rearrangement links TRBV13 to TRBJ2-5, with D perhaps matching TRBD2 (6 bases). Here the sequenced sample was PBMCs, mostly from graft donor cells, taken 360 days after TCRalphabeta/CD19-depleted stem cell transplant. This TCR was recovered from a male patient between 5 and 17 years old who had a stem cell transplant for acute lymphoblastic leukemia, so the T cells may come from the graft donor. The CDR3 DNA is TGTGCCAGCAGCTTACGGGGGAGGGAGACCCAGTACTTC. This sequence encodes CASSLRGRETQYF.